This T cell receptor (beta chain) is drawn from a study of post-analysis software for immune sequencing data. In the study overall: Relapsing-remitting, secondary progressive and progressive-relapsing forms made up the multiple sclerosis disease courses.

To note about this clonotype: Antigen specificity is unknown.

Notes on the study in general: Pronounced co-clustering by F measure was evident among identically batched samples. For normalized Chao1 diversity, multiple sclerosis patients scored significantly lower than controls did. TRBV5-6, TRBV5-1 and TRBV20-1 belonged to a set of roughly five TRBV segments that were more frequent in patients than controls.

J lost 0 bases, V lost 6 bases, and 4 bases had no gene match. CDR3 size: 14 residues. cDNA libraries of TCR beta carried unique molecular identifiers. From around 1 to 9.1 million T cells, roughly 530,000 cDNA molecules were obtained. TCRdb itself ran the PCR reads through MiXCR, one entry per CDR3 protein. The table lists about 820,000 distinct CDR3 sequences, approximately 57% of them singletons. V is TRBV12-3 or TRBV12-4 and J is TRBJ2-7; 8 nucleotides align to TRBD2. The sequencing input was blood. The receptor was derived from a girl aged 10-17 years with multiple sclerosis. As DNA, the CDR3 is TGTGCCAGCAGGCGCGGGGGGAGCTCCTACGAGCAGTACTTC. Amino acid sequence: CASRRGGSSYEQYF.